The next 2 T cell receptor beta chains were all read from a single sample in a study of T cell responses to AZD1222 COVID-19 vaccine (dated by TCRdb to about 2021). Interpreted using the paper, the time point label stands for: about 28 days (+/-7) after the second vaccine dose. Libraries were constructed by the immunoSEQ multiplex PCR assay. Held by TCRdb, this immuneACCESS table contains in-frame sequences only and omits some clones. Under half of the omission traces to an unresolved V gene where checked; the cause of the rest is unknown. The sample records 150,000 to 200,000 clones, around nine tenths of which are singletons. The ten largest clonotypes hold around 10% of the sample. Sequences were derived from peripheral blood, sampled 28 days after the second AZD1222 dose. The receptor source for this set is an adult who received the AZD1222 COVID-19 vaccine.

The genes are TRBV9 and TRBJ2-3; D is ambiguous. The germline gives CDR1 SGDLS, CDR2 YYNGEE. This CDR3 spans 15 amino acids. Trimming stripped 0 bases from V and 1 base from J, with 9 bases between. CDR3 bases: TGTGCCAGCAGCGTAGTAGGTTGGGGCACAGATACGCAGTATTTT. It codes for CASSVVGWGTDTQYF.

The rearrangement uses TRBV27 and TRBJ1-3; weak D call: TRBD1 (5 bases). V was trimmed by 5 bases and J by 0 bases, leaving 20 bases between them. CDR1 MNHEY and CDR2 SMNVEV come from the germline V gene (reference sequence). The CDR3 is 18 amino acids. CDR3 nucleotides: TGTGCCAGCAGTCCCCACCTCGGGACGGCAAGCTCTGGAAACACCATATATTTT. The encoded protein is CASSPHLGTASSGNTIYF.